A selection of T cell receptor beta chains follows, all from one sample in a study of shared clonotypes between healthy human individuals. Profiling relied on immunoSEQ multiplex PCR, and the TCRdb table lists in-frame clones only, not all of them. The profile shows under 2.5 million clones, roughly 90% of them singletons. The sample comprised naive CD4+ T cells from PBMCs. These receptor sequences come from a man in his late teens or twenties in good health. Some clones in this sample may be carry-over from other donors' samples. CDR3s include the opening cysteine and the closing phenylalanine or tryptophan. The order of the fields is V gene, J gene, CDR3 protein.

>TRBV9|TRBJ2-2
CASHPSTSLNTGELFF
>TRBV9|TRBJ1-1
CASSVGGQYPMNTEAFF
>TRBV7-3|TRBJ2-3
CASSLQPSGSGDTQYF
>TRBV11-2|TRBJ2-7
CASSLGLAERYEQYF
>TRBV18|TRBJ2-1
CASSPQISSGNEQFF
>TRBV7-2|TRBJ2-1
CASSQSGLGFNEQFF
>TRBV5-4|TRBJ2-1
CASSPSGQLTYNEQFF
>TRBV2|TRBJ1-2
CASRGVAWLGYTF
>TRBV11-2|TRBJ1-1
CASSSAIGTIEAFF
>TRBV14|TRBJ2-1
CASSQDPRVGSGEQFF